This T cell receptor (beta chain) was documented in a study of beta chain features in type 1 diabetes. General study points: Type 1 diabetes patients showed a moderate but significant shortening of TCRB CDR3s in all four CD4+ subsets. The naive, central memory and Treg TCRB repertoires showed an apparent similarity that was greater among patients than among healthy donors. Reduced insertions and increased deletions marked VDJ junctions in type 1 diabetes patients.

Sequenced material consisted of expressed TCRB transcripts (all of the isolated RNA was reverse transcribed). Assay: immunoSEQ multiplex PCR; the TCRdb copy retains only in-frame clones and omits some. The sample consists of about 28,000 clones, 65% of them appearing once. As concerns this clone: Its antigen remains unidentified.

Researchers reported sorting CD4+ naive, central memory, regulatory and stem cell-like memory cells via CD45RO/CCR7/CD25/CD127/CD95/CD27. Purities over 98% were achieved in all sorted populations. The CDR3 sequence is 17 residues long. After removal of 1 base from V and 9 bases from J, the junction contained 15 bases not matched to a gene. Germline V gene sequence: CDR1 LGHNA, CDR2 YNFKEQ. This chain uses TRBV4-2 with TRBJ2-1; 7 bases align to TRBD2. The clonotype comes from a woman aged 30 to 39 with type 1 diabetes. The sample consisted of Tregs from blood. Here the CDR3 reads CASSQGVGRREFGEQFF. The CDR3 DNA follows: TGTGCCAGCAGCCAAGGCGTGGGCCGGCGGGAGTTCGGTGAGCAGTTCTTC.